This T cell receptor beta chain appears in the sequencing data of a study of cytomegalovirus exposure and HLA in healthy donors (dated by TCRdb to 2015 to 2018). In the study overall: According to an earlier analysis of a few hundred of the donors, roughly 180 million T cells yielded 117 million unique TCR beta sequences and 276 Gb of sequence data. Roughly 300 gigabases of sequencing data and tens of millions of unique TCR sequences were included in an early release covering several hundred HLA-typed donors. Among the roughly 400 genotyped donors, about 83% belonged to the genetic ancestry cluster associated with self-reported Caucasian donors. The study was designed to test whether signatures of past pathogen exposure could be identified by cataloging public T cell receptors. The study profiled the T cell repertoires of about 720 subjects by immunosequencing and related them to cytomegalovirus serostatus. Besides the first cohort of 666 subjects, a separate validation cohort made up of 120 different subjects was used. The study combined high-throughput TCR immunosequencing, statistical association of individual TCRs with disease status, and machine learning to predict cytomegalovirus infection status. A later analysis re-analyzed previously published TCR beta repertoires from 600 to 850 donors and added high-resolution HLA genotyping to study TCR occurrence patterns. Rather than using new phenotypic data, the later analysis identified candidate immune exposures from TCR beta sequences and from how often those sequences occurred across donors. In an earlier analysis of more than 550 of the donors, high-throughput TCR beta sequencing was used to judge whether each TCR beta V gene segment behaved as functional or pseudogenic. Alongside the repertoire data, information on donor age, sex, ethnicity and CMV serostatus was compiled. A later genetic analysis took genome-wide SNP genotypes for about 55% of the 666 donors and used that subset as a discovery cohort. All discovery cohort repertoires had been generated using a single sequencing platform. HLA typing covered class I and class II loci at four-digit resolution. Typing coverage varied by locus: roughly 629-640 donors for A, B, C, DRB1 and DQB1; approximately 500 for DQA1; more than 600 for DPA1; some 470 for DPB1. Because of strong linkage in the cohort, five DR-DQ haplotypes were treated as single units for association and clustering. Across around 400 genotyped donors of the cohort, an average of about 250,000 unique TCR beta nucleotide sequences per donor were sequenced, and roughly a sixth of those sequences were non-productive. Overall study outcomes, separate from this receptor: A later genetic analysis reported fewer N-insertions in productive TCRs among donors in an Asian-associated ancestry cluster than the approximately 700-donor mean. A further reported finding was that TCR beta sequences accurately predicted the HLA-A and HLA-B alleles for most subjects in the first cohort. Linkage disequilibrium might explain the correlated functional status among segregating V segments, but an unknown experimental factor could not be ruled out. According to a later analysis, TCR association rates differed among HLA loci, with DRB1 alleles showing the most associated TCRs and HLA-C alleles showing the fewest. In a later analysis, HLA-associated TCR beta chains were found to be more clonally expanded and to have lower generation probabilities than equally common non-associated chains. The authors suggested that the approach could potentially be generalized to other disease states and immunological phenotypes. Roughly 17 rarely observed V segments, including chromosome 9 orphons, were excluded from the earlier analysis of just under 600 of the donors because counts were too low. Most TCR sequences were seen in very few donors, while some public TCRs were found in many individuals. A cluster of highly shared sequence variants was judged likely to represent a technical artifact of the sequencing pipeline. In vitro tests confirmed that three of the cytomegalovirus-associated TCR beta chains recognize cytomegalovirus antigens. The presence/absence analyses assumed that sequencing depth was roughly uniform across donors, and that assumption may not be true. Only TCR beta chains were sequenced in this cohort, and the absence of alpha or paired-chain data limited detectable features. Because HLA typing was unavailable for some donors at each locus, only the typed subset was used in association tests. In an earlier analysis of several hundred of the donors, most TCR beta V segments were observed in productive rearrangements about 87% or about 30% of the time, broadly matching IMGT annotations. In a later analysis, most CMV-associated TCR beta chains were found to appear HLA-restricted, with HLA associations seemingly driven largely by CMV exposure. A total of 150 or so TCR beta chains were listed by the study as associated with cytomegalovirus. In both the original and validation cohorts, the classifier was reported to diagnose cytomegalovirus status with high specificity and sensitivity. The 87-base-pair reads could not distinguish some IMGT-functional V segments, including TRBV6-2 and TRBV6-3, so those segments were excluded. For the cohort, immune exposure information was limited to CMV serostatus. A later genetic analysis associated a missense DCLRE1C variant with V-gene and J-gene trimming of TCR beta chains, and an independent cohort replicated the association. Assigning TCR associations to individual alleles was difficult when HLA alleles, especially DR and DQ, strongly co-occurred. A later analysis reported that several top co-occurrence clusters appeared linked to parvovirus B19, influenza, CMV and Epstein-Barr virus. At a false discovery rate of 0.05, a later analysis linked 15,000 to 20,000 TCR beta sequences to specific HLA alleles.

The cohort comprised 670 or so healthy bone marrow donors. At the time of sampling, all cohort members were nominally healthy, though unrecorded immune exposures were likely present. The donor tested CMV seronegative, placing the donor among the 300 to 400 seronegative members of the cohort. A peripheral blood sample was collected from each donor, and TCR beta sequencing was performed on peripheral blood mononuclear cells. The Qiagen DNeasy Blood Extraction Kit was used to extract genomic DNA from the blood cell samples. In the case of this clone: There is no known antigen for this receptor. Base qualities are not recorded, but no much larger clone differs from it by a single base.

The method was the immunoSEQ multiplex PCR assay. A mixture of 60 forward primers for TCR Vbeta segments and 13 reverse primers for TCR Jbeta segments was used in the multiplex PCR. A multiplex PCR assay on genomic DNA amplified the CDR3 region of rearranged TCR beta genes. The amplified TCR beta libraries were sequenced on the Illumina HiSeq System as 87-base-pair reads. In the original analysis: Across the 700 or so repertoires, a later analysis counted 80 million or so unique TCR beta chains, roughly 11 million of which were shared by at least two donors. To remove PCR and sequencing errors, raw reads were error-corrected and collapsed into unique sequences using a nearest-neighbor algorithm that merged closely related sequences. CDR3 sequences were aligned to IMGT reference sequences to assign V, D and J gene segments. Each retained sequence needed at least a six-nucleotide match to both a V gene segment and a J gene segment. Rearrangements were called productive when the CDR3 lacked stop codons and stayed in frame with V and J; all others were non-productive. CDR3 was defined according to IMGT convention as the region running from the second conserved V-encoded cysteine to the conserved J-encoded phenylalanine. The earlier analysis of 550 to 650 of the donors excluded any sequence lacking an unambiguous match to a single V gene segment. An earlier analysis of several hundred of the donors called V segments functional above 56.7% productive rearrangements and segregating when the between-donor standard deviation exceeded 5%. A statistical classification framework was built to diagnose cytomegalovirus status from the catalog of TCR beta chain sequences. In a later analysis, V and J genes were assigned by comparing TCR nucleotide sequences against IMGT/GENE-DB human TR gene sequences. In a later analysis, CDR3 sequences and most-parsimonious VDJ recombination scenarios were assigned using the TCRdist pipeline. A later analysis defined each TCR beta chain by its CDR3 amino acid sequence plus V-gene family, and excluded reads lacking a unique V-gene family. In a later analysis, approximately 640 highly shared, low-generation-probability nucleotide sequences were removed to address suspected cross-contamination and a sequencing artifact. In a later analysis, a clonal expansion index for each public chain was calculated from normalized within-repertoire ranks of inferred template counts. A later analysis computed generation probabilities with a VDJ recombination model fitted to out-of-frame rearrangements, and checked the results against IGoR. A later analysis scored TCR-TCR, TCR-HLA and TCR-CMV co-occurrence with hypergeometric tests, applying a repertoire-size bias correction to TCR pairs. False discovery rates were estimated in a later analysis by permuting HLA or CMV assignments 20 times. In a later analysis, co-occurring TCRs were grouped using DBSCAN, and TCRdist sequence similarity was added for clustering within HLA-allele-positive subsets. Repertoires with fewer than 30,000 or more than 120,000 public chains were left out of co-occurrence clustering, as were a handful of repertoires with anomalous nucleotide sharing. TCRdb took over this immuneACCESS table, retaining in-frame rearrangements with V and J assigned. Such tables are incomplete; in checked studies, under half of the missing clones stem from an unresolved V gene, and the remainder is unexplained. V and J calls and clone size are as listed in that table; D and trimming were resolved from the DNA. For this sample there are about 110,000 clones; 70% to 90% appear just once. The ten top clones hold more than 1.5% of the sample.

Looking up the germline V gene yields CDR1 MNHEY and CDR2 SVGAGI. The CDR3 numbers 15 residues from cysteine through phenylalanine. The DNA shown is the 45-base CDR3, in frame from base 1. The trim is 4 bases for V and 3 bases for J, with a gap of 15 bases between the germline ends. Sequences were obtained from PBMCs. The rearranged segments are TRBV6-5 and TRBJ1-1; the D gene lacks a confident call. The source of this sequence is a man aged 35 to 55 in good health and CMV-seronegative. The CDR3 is CASSSVGLDYTEAFF. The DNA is TGTGCCAGCAGTTCCGTGGGCCTCGATTACACTGAAGCTTTCTTT.